Given below is one TCR beta chain in context. Its antigen is unknown. The germline V gene has CDR1 SGHVS and CDR2 FQNEAQ. The length of the CDR3 is 16 residues. After removal of 7 bases from V and 1 base from J, the junction contained 7 bases not matched to a gene. Total RNA, at least 5.5 micrograms per sample, was extracted from PBMCs. A sample-barcoded 5' primer and a J-beta primer mix were used in a second PCR of roughly 7 to 12 cycles. One entry per CDR3 protein, called by TCRdb with MiXCR from the 5' RACE reads. The sample includes 700,000 or so distinct CDR3 sequences, 40% to 45% of them seen just once. These data come from a study of blood T cells in healthy people across ages. Regarding the study as a whole: Higher diversity, along with more naive CD4+ cells, distinguished long-lived donors from aged donors. Calculation of diversity from one million T cells yielded estimates considered to be underestimates.

This TCR came from a man of 80 years or more in good health. The V gene is TRBV7-8, the J gene TRBJ2-5, with 12 bases matching TRBD2. The specimen was blood. The CDR3 DNA reads TGTGCCAGCAAATCAGGACTAGCGGGAATCCAAGAGACCCAGTACTTC. Protein sequence: CASKSGLAGIQETQYF. Full variable domain (outside the CDR3, taken from reference TRBV7-8 and TRBJ2-5): GAGVSQSPRYKVAKRGQDVALRCDPISGHVSLFWYQQALGQGPEFLTYFQNEAQLDKSGLPSDRFFAERPEGSVSTLKIQRTQQEDSAVYLCASKSGLAGIQETQYFGPGTRLLVL.